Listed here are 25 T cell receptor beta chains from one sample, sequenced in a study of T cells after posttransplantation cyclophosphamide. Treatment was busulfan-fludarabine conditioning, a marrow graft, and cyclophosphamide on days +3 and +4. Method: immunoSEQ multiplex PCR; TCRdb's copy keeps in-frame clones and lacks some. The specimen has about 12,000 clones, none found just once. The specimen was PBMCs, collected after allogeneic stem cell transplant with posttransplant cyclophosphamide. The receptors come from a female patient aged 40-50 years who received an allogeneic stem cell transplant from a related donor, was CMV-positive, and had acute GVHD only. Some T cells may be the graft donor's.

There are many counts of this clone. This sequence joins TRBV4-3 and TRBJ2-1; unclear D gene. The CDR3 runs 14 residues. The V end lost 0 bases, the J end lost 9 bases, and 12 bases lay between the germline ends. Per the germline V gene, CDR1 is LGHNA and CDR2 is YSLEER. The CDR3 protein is CASSQDRSSVEQFF. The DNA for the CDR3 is TGCGCCAGCAGCCAAGATAGATCCAGCGTTGAGCAGTTCTTC.

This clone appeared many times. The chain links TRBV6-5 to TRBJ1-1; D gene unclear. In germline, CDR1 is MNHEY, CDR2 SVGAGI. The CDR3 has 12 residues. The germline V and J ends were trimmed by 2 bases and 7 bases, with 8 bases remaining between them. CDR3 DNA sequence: TGTGCCAGCAGTTACGGGCAGAATGAAGCTTTCTTT. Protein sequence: CASSYGQNEAFF.

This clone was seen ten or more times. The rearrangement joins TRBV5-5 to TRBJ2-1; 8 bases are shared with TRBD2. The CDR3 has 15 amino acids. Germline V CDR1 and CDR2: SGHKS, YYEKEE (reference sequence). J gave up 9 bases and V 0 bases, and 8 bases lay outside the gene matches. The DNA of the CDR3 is TGTGCCAGCAGCTTGGTTGAACTAGCGGTGGGTGAGCAGTTCTTC. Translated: CASSLVELAVGEQFF.

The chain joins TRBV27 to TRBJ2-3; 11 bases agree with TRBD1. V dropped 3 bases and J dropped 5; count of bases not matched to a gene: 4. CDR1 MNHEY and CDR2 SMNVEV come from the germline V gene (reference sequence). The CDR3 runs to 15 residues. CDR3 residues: CASSFRTGGIDTQYF. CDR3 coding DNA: TGTGCCAGCAGTTTTAGGACAGGGGGCATAGATACGCAGTATTTT.

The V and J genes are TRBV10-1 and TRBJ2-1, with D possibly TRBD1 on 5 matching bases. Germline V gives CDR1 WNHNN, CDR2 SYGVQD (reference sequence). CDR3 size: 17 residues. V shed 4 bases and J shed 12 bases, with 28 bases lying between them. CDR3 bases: TGCGCCAGCAGTGGAGCAGGCTCAGGGCCCGGGCCAAGTGCGCAGTTCTTC. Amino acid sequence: CASSGAGSGPGPSAQFF.

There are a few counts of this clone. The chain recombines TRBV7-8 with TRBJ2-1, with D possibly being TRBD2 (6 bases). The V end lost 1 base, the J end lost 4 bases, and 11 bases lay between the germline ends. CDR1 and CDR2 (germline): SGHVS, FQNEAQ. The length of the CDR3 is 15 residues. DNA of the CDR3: TGTGCCAGCAGCTTAGGCTGGGGGGAATACAATGAGCAGTTCTTC. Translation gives CASSLGWGEYNEQFF. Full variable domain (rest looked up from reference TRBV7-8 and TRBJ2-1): GAGVSQSPRYKVAKRGQDVALRCDPISGHVSLFWYQQALGQGPEFLTYFQNEAQLDKSGLPSDRFFAERPEGSVSTLKIQRTQQEDSAVYLCASSLGWGEYNEQFFGPGTRLTVL.

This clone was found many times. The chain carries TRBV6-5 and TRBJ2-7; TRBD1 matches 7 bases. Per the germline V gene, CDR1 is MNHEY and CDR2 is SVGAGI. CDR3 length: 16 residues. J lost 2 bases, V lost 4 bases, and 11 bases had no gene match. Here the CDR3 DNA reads TGTGCCAGCAGTTCCACAACCGGGACAGATGCCTACGAGCAGTACTTC. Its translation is CASSSTTGTDAYEQYF.

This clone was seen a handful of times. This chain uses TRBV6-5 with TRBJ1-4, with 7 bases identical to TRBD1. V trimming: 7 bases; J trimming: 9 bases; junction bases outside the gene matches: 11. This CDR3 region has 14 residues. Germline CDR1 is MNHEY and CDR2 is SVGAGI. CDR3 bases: TGTGCCAGCACCACCGGGACAGAAAGGAAAAAACTGTTTTTT. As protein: CASTTGTERKKLFF.

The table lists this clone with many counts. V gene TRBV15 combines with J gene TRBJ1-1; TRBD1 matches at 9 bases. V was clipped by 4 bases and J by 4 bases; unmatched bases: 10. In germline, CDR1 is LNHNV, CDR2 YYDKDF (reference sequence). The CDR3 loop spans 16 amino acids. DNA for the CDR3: TGTGCCACCAGCACTCGGACAGGGGTCAAGTTCACTGAAGCTTTCTTT. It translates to CATSTRTGVKFTEAFF.

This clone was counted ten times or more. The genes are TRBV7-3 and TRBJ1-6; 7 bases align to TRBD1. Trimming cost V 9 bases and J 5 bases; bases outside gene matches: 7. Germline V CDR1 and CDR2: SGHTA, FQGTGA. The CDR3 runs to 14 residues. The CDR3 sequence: CASRQGSDNSPLHF. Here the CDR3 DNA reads TGTGCCAGTAGACAGGGCTCGGATAATTCACCCCTCCACTTT.

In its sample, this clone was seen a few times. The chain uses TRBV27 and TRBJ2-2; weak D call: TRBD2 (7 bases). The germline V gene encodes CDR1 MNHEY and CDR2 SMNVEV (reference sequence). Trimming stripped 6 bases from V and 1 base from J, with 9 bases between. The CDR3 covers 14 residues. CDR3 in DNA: TGTGCCAGCAGAGGGGGGGGGAACACCGGGGAGCTGTTTTTT. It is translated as CASRGGGNTGELFF.

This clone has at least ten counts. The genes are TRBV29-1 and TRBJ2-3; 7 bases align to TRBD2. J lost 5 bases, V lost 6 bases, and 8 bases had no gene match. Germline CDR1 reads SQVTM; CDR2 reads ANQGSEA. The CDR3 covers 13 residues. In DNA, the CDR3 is TGCAGCGTCGCAAGCGGGGTCGGAGATACGCAGTATTTT. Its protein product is CSVASGVGDTQYF.

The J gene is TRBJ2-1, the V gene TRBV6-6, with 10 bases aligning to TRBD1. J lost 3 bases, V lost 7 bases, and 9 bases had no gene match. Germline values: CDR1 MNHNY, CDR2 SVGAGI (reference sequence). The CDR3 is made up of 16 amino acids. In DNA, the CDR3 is TGTGCCAGCATCAAGGTGAGGACAGGGGGCTACAATGAGCAGTTCTTC. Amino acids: CASIKVRTGGYNEQFF.

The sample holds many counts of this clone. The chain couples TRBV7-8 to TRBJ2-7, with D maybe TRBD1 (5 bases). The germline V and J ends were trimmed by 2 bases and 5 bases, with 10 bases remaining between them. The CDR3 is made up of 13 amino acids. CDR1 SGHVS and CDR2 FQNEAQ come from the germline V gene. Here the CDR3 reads CASSLSIRDEQYF. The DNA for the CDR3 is TGTGCCAGCAGCTTAAGTATCAGGGACGAGCAGTACTTC.

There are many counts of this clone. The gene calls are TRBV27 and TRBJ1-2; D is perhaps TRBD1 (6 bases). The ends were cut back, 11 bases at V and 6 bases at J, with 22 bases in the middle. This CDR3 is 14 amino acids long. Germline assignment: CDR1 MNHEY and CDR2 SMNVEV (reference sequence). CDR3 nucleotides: TGTGCCGGGACCCTGGGCCGGGACACCAATGGCTACACCTTC. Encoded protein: CAGTLGRDTNGYTF.

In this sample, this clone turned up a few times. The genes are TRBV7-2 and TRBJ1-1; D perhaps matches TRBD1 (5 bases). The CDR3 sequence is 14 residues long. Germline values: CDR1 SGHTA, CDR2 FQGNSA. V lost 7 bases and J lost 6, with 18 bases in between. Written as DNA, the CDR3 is TGTGCCAGCAAACCTAGTTGGGGGGACCCTGAAGCTTTCTTT. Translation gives CASKPSWGDPEAFF.

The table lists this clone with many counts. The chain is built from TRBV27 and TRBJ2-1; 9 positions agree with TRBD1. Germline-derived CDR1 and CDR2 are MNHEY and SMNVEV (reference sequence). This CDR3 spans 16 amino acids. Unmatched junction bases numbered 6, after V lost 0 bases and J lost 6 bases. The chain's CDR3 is CASSLSGQGYSNEQFF. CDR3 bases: TGTGCCAGCAGTTTATCTGGACAGGGGTATTCCAATGAGCAGTTCTTC.

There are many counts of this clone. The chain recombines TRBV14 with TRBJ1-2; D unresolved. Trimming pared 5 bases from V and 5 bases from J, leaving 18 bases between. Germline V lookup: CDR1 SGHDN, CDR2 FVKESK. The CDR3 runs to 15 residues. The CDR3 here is CASSMLTTPGYGYTF. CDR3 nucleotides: TGTGCCAGCAGCATGTTAACAACCCCGGGATATGGCTACACCTTC.

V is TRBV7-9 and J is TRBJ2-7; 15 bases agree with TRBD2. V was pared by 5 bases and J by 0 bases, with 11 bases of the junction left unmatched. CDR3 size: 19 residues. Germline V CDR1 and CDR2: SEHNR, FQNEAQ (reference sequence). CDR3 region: CASSPPGLAGGRGSYEQYV. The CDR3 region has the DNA TGTGCCAGCAGCCCACCGGGACTAGCGGGAGGTCGTGGCTCCTACGAGCAGTACGTC.

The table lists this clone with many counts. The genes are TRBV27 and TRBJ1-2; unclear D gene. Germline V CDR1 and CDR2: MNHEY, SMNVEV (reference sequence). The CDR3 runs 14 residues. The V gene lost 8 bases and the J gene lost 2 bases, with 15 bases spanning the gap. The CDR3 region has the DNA TGTGCCAGCGCCCTGGGTGGGCAGAACTATGGCTACACCTTC. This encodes CASALGGQNYGYTF.

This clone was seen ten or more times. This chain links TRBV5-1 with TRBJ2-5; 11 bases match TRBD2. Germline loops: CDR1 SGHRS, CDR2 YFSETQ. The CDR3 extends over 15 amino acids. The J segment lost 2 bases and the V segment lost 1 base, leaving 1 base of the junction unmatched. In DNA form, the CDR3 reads TGCGCCAGCAGCTTGAGACTAGCGGGACAAGAGACCCAGTACTTC. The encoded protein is CASSLRLAGQETQYF.

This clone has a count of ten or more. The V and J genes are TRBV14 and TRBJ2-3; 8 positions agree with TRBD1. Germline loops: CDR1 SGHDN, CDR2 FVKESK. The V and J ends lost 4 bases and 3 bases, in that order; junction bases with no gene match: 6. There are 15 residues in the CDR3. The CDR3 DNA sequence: TGTGCCAGCAGCCGACAGGGGCACACGACAGATACGCAGTATTTT. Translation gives CASSRQGHTTDTQYF. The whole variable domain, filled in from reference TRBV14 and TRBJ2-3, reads EAGVTQFPSHSVIEKGQTVTLRCDPISGHDNLYWYRRVMGKEIKFLLHFVKESKQDESGMPNNRFLAERTGGTYSTLKVQPAELEDSGVYFCASSRQGHTTDTQYFGPGTRLTVL.

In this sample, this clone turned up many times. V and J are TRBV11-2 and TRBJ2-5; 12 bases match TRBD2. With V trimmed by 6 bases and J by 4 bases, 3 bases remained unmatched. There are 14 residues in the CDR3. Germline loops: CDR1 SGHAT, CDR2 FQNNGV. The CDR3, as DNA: TGTGCCAGCAGGCCTAGCGGGGGGGCAGAGACCCAGTACTTC. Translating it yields CASRPSGGAETQYF.

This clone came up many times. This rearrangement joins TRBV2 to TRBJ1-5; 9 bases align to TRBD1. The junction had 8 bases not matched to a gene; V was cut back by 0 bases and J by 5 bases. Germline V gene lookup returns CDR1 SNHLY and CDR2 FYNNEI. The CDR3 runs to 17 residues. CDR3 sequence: CASSEALRGQGYQPQHF. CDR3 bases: TGTGCCAGCAGTGAAGCGCTTCGGGGACAGGGCTATCAGCCCCAGCATTTT.

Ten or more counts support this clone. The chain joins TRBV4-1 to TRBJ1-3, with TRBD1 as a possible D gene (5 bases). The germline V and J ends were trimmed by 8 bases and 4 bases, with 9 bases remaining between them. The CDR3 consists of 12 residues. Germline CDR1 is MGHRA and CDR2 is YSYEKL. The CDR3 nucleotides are TGCGCCAGCGGCAGGGAAGGAAACACCATATATTTT. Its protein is CASGREGNTIYF.